The entry that follows covers one T cell receptor (beta chain) sequence. Its target is unknown. Germline V lookup: CDR1 SGHNT, CDR2 YYREEE (reference sequence). Trimming took 2 bases from V and 8 from J, leaving 8 bases between them. The CDR3 has 12 amino acids. These data come from a study of beta chain features in type 1 diabetes. Overall study results and limits: The naive, central memory and Treg TCRB repertoires showed an apparent similarity that was greater among patients than among healthy donors.

By way of CD45RO/CCR7/CD25/CD127/CD95/CD27, the CD4+ regulatory, stem cell-like memory, central memory and naive cells were sorted. The isolated RNA, all of it, was reverse transcribed, so expressed TCRB transcripts were what got sequenced. The method was immunoSEQ multiplex PCR; TCRdb's version includes in-frame clones alone and lacks a portion of them. In the table there are under 800,000 clones, about a sixth of which are singletons. Material for sequencing was naive CD4+ T cells from blood. This sequence joins TRBV5-4 and TRBJ2-1; tentative D call: TRBD2 (6 bases). The source is a man aged 18 to 35 in good health. CDR3 sequence: CASSFTSYEQFF. For the CDR3, the DNA is TGTGCCAGCAGCTTCACTAGCTATGAGCAGTTCTTC.